The subject of this entry is one T cell receptor (beta chain). What it binds is not known. PCR was performed using 60 Vbeta and 13 Jbeta primers. As originally analysed: The authors later counted roughly 77 million unique TCR beta chains, some 11 million of them shared. Sequencing used immunoSEQ multiplex PCR; TCRdb keeps in-frame clones, though not all of them. That table gives V, J and clone size, and the DNA gave D and trimming. The profile shows 160,000 or so clones, roughly 88% of them singletons. This record comes from a study of cytomegalovirus exposure and HLA in healthy donors. Across the study: An early release of data contained approximately 80 million unique TCRs, which came from HLA-typed donors.

Study-wide findings and caveats: In a later analysis, TCR beta V- and J-gene trimming was associated with a missense DCLRE1C variant.

Looked up from germline, CDR1 is SGHDN and CDR2 is FVKESK. V trimming: 0 bases; J trimming: 3 bases; junction bases outside the gene matches: 7. The CDR3 totals 18 residues. This TCR was recovered from a man aged 50 to 59 in good health and CMV-seropositive. The sequenced material came from PBMCs. The chain has TRBV14 and TRBJ2-2, with 10 bases matching TRBD2. Here the CDR3 reads CASSQEGLAGAHTGELFF. CDR3 coding DNA: TGTGCCAGCAGCCAAGAAGGGCTAGCGGGGGCCCACACCGGGGAGCTGTTTTTT.